Presented here are 26 T cell receptor beta chains from one specimen sequenced in a study of OX40 agonist ivuxolimab in advanced cancers. Receptors were amplified or captured by the immunoSEQ multiplex PCR assay. The clones in this table, taken by TCRdb from immuneACCESS, are in-frame only. Not every clone is retained; where verified, under half of the shortfall comes from an unresolved V gene, and the cause of the rest is unknown. Counted in this sample were 65,000 to 70,000 clones; around 91% of them appeared once. The ten largest clonotypes hold 8% to 11% of the sample. This specimen was CD4+ or CD8+ T cells sorted from blood, taken in a trial of the OX40 agonist ivuxolimab. These TCRs come from an adult with an advanced solid tumor such as melanoma, head and neck, liver or kidney cancer.

This clone was detected a few times. The chain employs TRBV7-2 and TRBJ1-2; D gene uncertain. Germline assignment: CDR1 SGHTA and CDR2 FQGNSA. CDR3 length: 15 amino acids. V was trimmed by 1 base and J by 0 bases, leaving 9 bases between them. CDR3 in DNA: TGTGCCAGCAGCTTAGGCAGACCCCCTAACTATGGCTACACCTTC. Translation: CASSLGRPPNYGYTF. The full variable domain, rest sourced from reference TRBV7-2 and TRBJ1-2, is GAGVSQSPSNKVTEKGKDVELRCDPISGHTALYWYRQSLGQGLEFLIYFQGNSAPDKSGLPSDRFSAERTGGSVSTLTIQRTQQEDSAVYLCASSLGRPPNYGYTFGSGTRLTVV.

This chain joins TRBV19 and TRBJ1-2; tentative D call: TRBD1 (5 bases). Germline loops: CDR1 LNHDA, CDR2 SQIVND (reference sequence). This CDR3 has 13 residues. Trimming shortened V by 5 bases and J by 5 bases, and 12 bases separated the two germline ends. The CDR3: CASSRGVSYGYTF. CDR3 DNA: TGTGCCAGTAGTCGGGGGGTCTCTTATGGCTACACCTTC.

The chain has TRBV28 and TRBJ2-1; no clear D gene. The germline V and J ends were trimmed by 6 bases and 2 bases, with 11 bases remaining between them. The CDR3 contains 14 residues. Germline V CDR1 and CDR2: MDHEN, SYDVKM. The chain's CDR3 is CASRNPSTYNEQFF. The CDR3 DNA reads as TGTGCCAGCAGAAATCCCTCGACCTACAATGAGCAGTTCTTC.

The rearrangement links TRBV20-1 to TRBJ1-2; D is unclear. V gave up 7 bases and J gave up 4 bases, with 7 bases separating them. This CDR3 contains 10 residues. Per the germline V gene, CDR1 is DFQATT and CDR2 is SNEGSKA (reference sequence). In nucleotides, the CDR3 is TGCAGTGTTACAGCCTATGGCTACACCTTC. Encoded protein: CSVTAYGYTF.

This clone has more than one count but fewer than ten. This chain links TRBV6-4 with TRBJ2-3; possibly TRBD2 for D (6 bases). This CDR3 region has 11 residues. Looked up from germline, CDR1 is MRHNA and CDR2 is SNTAGT. CDR3 protein: CPRRGTDTQYF. CDR3 coding DNA: TGTCCGAGGAGGGGCACAGATACGCAGTATTTT.

The chain's CDR3 is CASSGLLASYEQYF. The CDR3 coding sequence is TGTGCCAGCAGTGGGTTGCTCGCGTCCTACGAGCAGTACTTC. V and J are TRBV2 and TRBJ2-7; D is uncertain. The germline CDR1 and CDR2 sequences are SNHLY and FYNNEI. The CDR3 has 14 residues. Trimming left V 4 bases short and J 1 base short, with 11 bases between.

This clone was seen once. The chain uses TRBV6-6 and TRBJ2-5; 8 nucleotides line up with TRBD1. CDR3 size: 14 residues. Germline V lookup: CDR1 MNHNY, CDR2 SVGAGI (reference sequence). V dropped 1 base and J dropped 4; count of bases not matched to a gene: 2. This CDR3 is CASSYWTGRETQYF. The CDR3 DNA is TGTGCCAGCAGTTACTGGACAGGGAGAGAGACCCAGTACTTC.

The chain recombines TRBV5-1 with TRBJ2-3; D is ambiguous. CDR3 length: 14 amino acids. Trimming pared 0 bases from V and 2 bases from J, leaving 7 bases between. Germline CDR1 is SGHRS and CDR2 is YFSETQ. CDR3 nucleotide sequence: TGCGCCAGCAGCTTGGTAGGCACCACAGATACGCAGTATTTT. This sequence encodes CASSLVGTTDTQYF.

Here the CDR3 DNA reads TGTGCCAGCAGATACAGGATACAAGAGACCCAGTACTTC. This sequence encodes CASRYRIQETQYF. This chain links TRBV6-1 with TRBJ2-5; D may be TRBD1 (5 bases). This CDR3 contains 13 residues. Trimming took 6 bases from V and 2 from J, leaving 10 bases between them. CDR1 is MNHNS, CDR2 SASEGT, per germline.

This clone was seen a handful of times. The chain couples TRBV4-3 to TRBJ2-1, with 7 bases fitting TRBD2. V trimming: 1 base; J trimming: 0 bases; junction bases outside the gene matches: 3. This CDR3 has 16 amino acids. CDR1 is LGHNA and CDR2 is YSLEER in the germline V gene. The CDR3 DNA reads as TGCGCCAGCAGCCAAGGGGAGGGGCTCTCCTACAATGAGCAGTTCTTC. It yields the protein CASSQGEGLSYNEQFF.

In DNA, the CDR3 is TGTGCCAGCAGCCAGCAGAGCCACGAGCAGTACTTC. This codes for CASSQQSHEQYF. The chain joins TRBV7-9 to TRBJ2-7; D gene ambiguous. The ends were cut back, 5 bases at V and 5 bases at J, with 10 bases in the middle. CDR3 length: 12 amino acids. Germline loops: CDR1 SEHNR, CDR2 FQNEAQ (reference sequence).

This clone showed up just once. This rearrangement joins TRBV5-1 to TRBJ2-1; TRBD1 or TRBD2 may be the D gene (5 bases each). Germline values: CDR1 SGHRS, CDR2 YFSETQ. Deletions cut 0 bases from V and 4 bases from J, with 11 bases between. The CDR3 covers 15 residues. CDR3 sequence reads: CASSLVRGPYNEQFF. The CDR3 DNA is TGCGCCAGCAGCTTGGTCCGGGGCCCTTACAATGAGCAGTTCTTC. Full variable domain (outside the CDR3, taken from reference TRBV5-1 and TRBJ2-1): KAGVTQTPRYLIKTRGQQVTLSCSPISGHRSVSWYQQTPGQGLQFLFEYFSETQRNKGNFPGRFSGRQFSNSRSEMNVSTLELGDSALYLCASSLVRGPYNEQFFGPGTRLTVL.

The V call is TRBV6-6, the J call TRBJ1-5; D gene unclear. This CDR3 is built from 14 residues. Germline CDR1 MNHNY, CDR2 SVGAGI (reference sequence). Trimming removed 8 bases from V and 4 bases from J, with 15 bases in between. The CDR3 reads CASSKGRLNQPQHF. Written as DNA, the CDR3 is TGTGCCAGCTCAAAAGGCAGATTGAATCAGCCCCAGCATTTT.

The V gene is TRBV6-1, the J gene TRBJ2-1; 7 bases are shared with TRBD1. The CDR3 sequence is 14 residues long. Germline assignment: CDR1 MNHNS and CDR2 SASEGT. The ends lost 7 bases at V and 6 bases at J; junction bases unmatched: 9. CDR3 DNA sequence: TGTGCCAGCATTAGACAGGGAGCGGTCAATGAGCAGTTCTTC. Translating it yields CASIRQGAVNEQFF.

The chain employs TRBV30 and TRBJ2-5; D gene ambiguous. Germline CDR1 is GTSNPN and CDR2 is SVGIG (reference sequence). The V gene lost 4 bases and the J gene lost 0 bases, with 6 bases spanning the gap. This CDR3 region has 12 residues. CDR3 in DNA: TGTGCCTGGACTGTGTACCAAGAGACCCAGTACTTC. Encoded protein: CAWTVYQETQYF.

V gene TRBV19 combines with J gene TRBJ1-2; no clear D. V was pared by 6 bases and J by 5 bases, with 16 bases between. This CDR3 is built from 14 residues. The germline V gene encodes CDR1 LNHDA and CDR2 SQIVND (reference sequence). The CDR3 sequence is CASSQGYSGYGYTF. CDR3 DNA sequence: TGTGCCAGTAGCCAAGGATATTCCGGATATGGCTACACCTTC.

The chain employs TRBV21-1 and TRBJ2-5. TRBV21-1 has pseudogene status. The CDR3 totals 12 residues. The CDR3 region has the DNA TGTGCCAGCAGCAACTGGGGGGAGACCCAGTACTTC. Translating it yields CASSNWGETQYF.

The gene calls are TRBV28 and TRBJ2-1; 7 bases match TRBD2. V lost 5 bases, J lost 2 bases, and 9 bases stayed unmatched. There are 16 residues in the CDR3. Looked up from germline, CDR1 is MDHEN and CDR2 is SYDVKM. The CDR3 bases are TGTGCCAGCAGTACCTTTACGGGAGGAACCTACAATGAGCAGTTCTTC. Translated: CASSTFTGGTYNEQFF.

The V call is TRBV7-3, the J call TRBJ1-3, with D tentatively TRBD1 (5 bases). The CDR3 spans 15 residues. Trimming pared 0 bases from V and 2 bases from J, leaving 8 bases between. Germline V gene lookup returns CDR1 SGHTA and CDR2 FQGTGA. CDR3 sequence reads: CASSLTGAPGNTIYF. The DNA for the CDR3 is TGTGCCAGCAGCTTAACAGGGGCTCCTGGAAACACCATATATTTT.

This clone was seen a single time. CDR3 in amino acids: CASSYGLAYEQYF. DNA of the CDR3: TGTGCCAGCAGTTACGGGCTAGCCTACGAGCAGTACTTC. This chain uses TRBV6-6 with TRBJ2-7; D remains ambiguous. Trimming left V 2 bases short and J 2 bases short, with 7 bases between. This CDR3 contains 13 residues. Per germline, CDR1 MNHNY and CDR2 SVGAGI (reference sequence).

This sequence joins TRBV7-9 and TRBJ2-5; unclear D gene. This CDR3 has 10 residues. V dropped 10 bases and J dropped 5 bases, with 8 bases sitting between them. From germline, CDR1 is SEHNR and CDR2 FQNEAQ (reference sequence). The CDR3 sequence is CAIGDETQYF. CDR3 bases: TGTGCCATCGGAGACGAGACCCAGTACTTC.

The chain is built from TRBV2 and TRBJ1-1; D gene ambiguous. Germline loops: CDR1 SNHLY, CDR2 FYNNEI. This CDR3 has 14 residues. V lost 7 bases and J 1 base, leaving 13 bases between the germline ends. The CDR3 bases are TGTGCCAGCACCGACGGATGGGAGAACACTGAAGCTTTCTTT. It is translated as CASTDGWENTEAFF.

The chain employs TRBV28 and TRBJ2-1; D may match TRBD1 or TRBD2 (5 bases each). Trimming left V 8 bases short and J 9 bases short, with 23 bases between. CDR3 length: 15 residues. Germline V lookup: CDR1 MDHEN, CDR2 SYDVKM. The CDR3: CASSDGTPVGFEQFF. The CDR3 bases are TGTGCCAGCTCCGACGGGACGCCAGTTGGATTTGAGCAGTTCTTC.

This sequence joins TRBV7-2 and TRBJ2-5; D possibly corresponds to TRBD2 (5 bases). Germline loops: CDR1 SGHTA, CDR2 FQGNSA. This CDR3 is 14 amino acids long. V lost 1 base and J 2 bases, leaving 8 bases between the germline ends. CDR3: CASSLVRTQETQYF. DNA of the CDR3: TGTGCCAGCAGCTTAGTCCGGACTCAAGAGACCCAGTACTTC. The full variable domain, with the rest looked up from reference TRBV7-2 and TRBJ2-5, is GAGVSQSPSNKVTEKGKDVELRCDPISGHTALYWYRQSLGQGLEFLIYFQGNSAPDKSGLPSDRFSAERTGGSVSTLTIQRTQQEDSAVYLCASSLVRTQETQYFGPGTRLLVL.

The CDR3 DNA is TGTGCCAGCAGCCAGGGGCCGAGCTCCTACAATGAGCAGTTCTTC. This translates into CASSQGPSSYNEQFF. The J gene is TRBJ2-1, the V gene TRBV7-2, with a possible D match to TRBD1 (6 bases). Germline CDR1 and CDR2: SGHTA and FQGNSA. V lost 5 bases to trimming and J lost 0 bases, with 11 bases between them. The CDR3 length is 15 residues.

Here the CDR3 reads CASRASGRSPEQYF. In nucleotides, the CDR3 is TGTGCCAGTAGAGCTAGCGGGAGGAGTCCCGAGCAGTACTTC. This chain links TRBV19 with TRBJ2-7, with 11 positions matching TRBD2. CDR1 and CDR2 (germline): LNHDA, SQIVND (reference sequence). The CDR3 extends over 14 amino acids. Trimming removed 6 bases from V and 6 bases from J; junction bases left unmatched: 7.